The rows below give T cell receptor beta chains drawn from one sample of a study of OX40 agonist ivuxolimab in advanced cancers. Profiled with immunoSEQ multiplex PCR; TCRdb holds only in-frame clones, not every one. The sample lists just over 25,000 clones, just over 85% occurring once. Here the sequenced sample was CD4+ or CD8+ T cells sorted from blood, taken in a trial of the OX40 agonist ivuxolimab. The receptors here all came from an adult with an advanced solid tumor such as melanoma, head and neck, liver or kidney cancer. Each CDR3 is given with its conserved first and last residue. A D gene is named only where the DNA matches it firmly. A clone size is listed for some rows: how often the clone was seen (once, few, many), or a class if it is expanded.

v_gene	d_gene	abundance	j_gene	CDR3nt	CDR3aa
TRBV10-3	TRBD2	NA	TRBJ2-5	TGTGCCATCAGTGAGTCTGGACTAGCCGAGACCCAGTACTTC	CAISESGLAETQYF
TRBV6-1	TRBD1	NA	TRBJ1-1	TGTGCCAGCACCCTCAGGGGGCTGATGAACACTGAAGCTTTCTTT	CASTLRGLMNTEAFF
TRBV7-9	NA	NA	TRBJ1-1	TGTGCCAGCAGCGCAACAGGGAACACTGAAGCTTTCTTT	CASSATGNTEAFF
TRBV10-2	TRBD2	NA	TRBJ2-5	TGCGCCAGCAGTGAGTTCGGCGGGGGGGCGGGAGAGACCCAGTACTTC	CASSEFGGGAGETQYF
TRBV7-2	TRBD2	NA	TRBJ2-1	TGTGCCAGCAGCTACCAATTAGCGGGACCTTACAATGAGCAGTTCTTC	CASSYQLAGPYNEQFF
TRBV28	NA	NA	TRBJ2-5	TGTGCCAGCAGTTTCCCTTTAAAGGACAGAGATGTGGACCAAGAGACCCAGTACTTC	CASSFPLKDRDVDQETQYF
TRBV7-8	TRBD2	NA	TRBJ2-1	TGTGCCAGCAGCTCCAATAGCGGGGGGCCCTACAATGAGCAGTTCTTC	CASSSNSGGPYNEQFF
TRBV27	NA	NA	TRBJ2-1	TGTGCCGGGGGGCCGCCCAGATCTAATGAGCAGTTCTTC	CAGGPPRSNEQFF
TRBV6-1	NA	NA	TRBJ2-5	TGTGCCAGCAGTGATACACTAATGGAGACCCAGTACTTC	CASSDTLMETQYF
TRBV9	NA	medium-sized	TRBJ1-1	TGTGCCAGCAGCCCAGGGGTCCAGGGGAGTAGGGAAGCTTTCTTT	CASSPGVQGSREAFF
TRBV4-3	NA	NA	TRBJ1-1	TGCGCCAGCAGCCAAGACCCGGCAGGGACGACCACTGAAGCTTTCTTT	CASSQDPAGTTTEAFF
TRBV28	TRBD2	NA	TRBJ2-1	TGTGCCAGCACTTTGAGTAGCGGGGGCGGAGGGAATGAGCAGTTCTTC	CASTLSSGGGGNEQFF
TRBV28	NA	NA	TRBJ1-6	TGTGCCAGCAGGATGACAGAAGGAAATTCACCCCTCCACTTT	CASRMTEGNSPLHF
TRBV7-8	NA	NA	TRBJ2-7	TGTGCCAGCAGCTTAGGGTCGGCTTCGAGCTCCTACGAGCAGTACTTC	CASSLGSASSSYEQYF
TRBV9	NA	few	TRBJ1-2	TGTGCCAGCAGCGTATCCAGGGACGGCTACACCTTC	CASSVSRDGYTF
TRBV6-5	TRBD1	NA	TRBJ1-1	TGTGCCAGCAGGGGGACAGGGATTACTGAAGCTTTCTTT	CASRGTGITEAFF
TRBV9	NA	NA	TRBJ1-4	TGTGCCAGCAGCCCCCGAGGCACTAATGAAAAACTGTTTTTT	CASSPRGTNEKLFF
TRBV28	NA	NA	TRBJ1-6	TGTGCCAGCAGTTTTTTAACGGAGAATTCACCCCTCCACTTT	CASSFLTENSPLHF
TRBV5-1	TRBD2	NA	TRBJ2-5	TGCGCCAGCAGCTTGGAACACCTCCGGGACTACCAGTACTTC	CASSLEHLRDYQYF
TRBV5-4	NA	NA	TRBJ1-1	TGTGCCAGCAGCTTGAAGCAGAACACTGAAGCTTTCTTT	CASSLKQNTEAFF
TRBV4-1	NA	NA	TRBJ1-5	TGCGCCAGCAGCCAAAGGGGCCTTAGCAATCAGCCCCAGCATTTT	CASSQRGLSNQPQHF
TRBV7-8	NA	NA	TRBJ2-7	TGTGCCAGCAGCCCCAGGGCGGCCTACGAGCAGTACTTC	CASSPRAAYEQYF